Listed below are T cell receptor beta chains from one sample, sequenced in a study of cytomegalovirus exposure and HLA in healthy donors. Only in-frame clones appear in the TCRdb table, and some are missing; sequencing was by immunoSEQ multiplex PCR. This sample has more than 100,000 clones, with 50% to 65% found just once. The material sequenced was PBMCs. All receptors derive from a man aged 40-49 years in good health and CMV-seropositive. The CDR3 runs from the conserved cysteine through the conserved F or W. D genes are given only for firm matches. Not every row has a clone size; where given, it reads once, few, many or a size class.

v_call: TRBV9; clone_size: .; d_call: TRBD1; j_call: TRBJ2-7; cdr3_nt: TGTGCCAGCAGTGTGACAGGGGCCCCGCGCGAGCAGTACTTC; cdr3_aa: CASSVTGAPREQYF
v_call: TRBV6-6; clone_size: few; d_call: .; j_call: TRBJ1-2; cdr3_nt: TGTGCCAGCAGTTACCGGTCCCAGGGATATGGCTACACCTTC; cdr3_aa: CASSYRSQGYGYTF
v_call: TRBV6-1; clone_size: .; d_call: TRBD1; j_call: TRBJ1-1; cdr3_nt: TGTGCCAGCAGTGACCCGGGACAGGGGGTCTCGTCGAACACTGAAGCTTTCTTT; cdr3_aa: CASSDPGQGVSSNTEAFF
v_call: TRBV2; clone_size: .; d_call: TRBD2; j_call: TRBJ2-5; cdr3_nt: TGTGCCAGCAGTGGACTTTTAGCGGGAAGAGAGACCCAGTACTTC; cdr3_aa: CASSGLLAGRETQYF
v_call: TRBV5-1; clone_size: once; d_call: .; j_call: TRBJ1-1; cdr3_nt: TGCGCCAGCAGCTTAAACAGAGATAACACTGAAGCTTTCTTT; cdr3_aa: CASSLNRDNTEAFF
v_call: TRBV5-1; clone_size: once; d_call: .; j_call: TRBJ1-5; cdr3_nt: TGCGCCAGCAGCTTGCAGGGGATTGGCAATCAGCCCCAGCATTTT; cdr3_aa: CASSLQGIGNQPQHF
v_call: TRBV6-5; clone_size: .; d_call: .; j_call: TRBJ2-7; cdr3_nt: TGTGCCAGCAGTTGGTCCCGCAGCGTTCCCTACGAGCAGTACTTC; cdr3_aa: CASSWSRSVPYEQYF
v_call: TRBV28; clone_size: .; d_call: .; j_call: TRBJ1-4; cdr3_nt: TGTGCCAGCGTTGGGCAGGGGATTGAAAAACTGTTTTTT; cdr3_aa: CASVGQGIEKLFF
v_call: TRBV5-8; clone_size: once; d_call: .; j_call: TRBJ1-5; cdr3_nt: TGTGCCAGCAGCTTGGGCCGGCAGCCCCAGCATTTT; cdr3_aa: CASSLGRQPQHF
v_call: TRBV19; clone_size: .; d_call: TRBD2; j_call: TRBJ2-1; cdr3_nt: TGTGCCAGTACGGTGCGGGAGCAATACAATGAGCAGTTCTTC; cdr3_aa: CASTVREQYNEQFF
v_call: TRBV5-1; clone_size: few; d_call: TRBD2; j_call: TRBJ2-5; cdr3_nt: TGCGCCAGCAGCTTGGGGAGCGGGAAAGAGACCCAGTACTTC; cdr3_aa: CASSLGSGKETQYF
v_call: TRBV5-4; clone_size: few; d_call: TRBD1; j_call: TRBJ1-2; cdr3_nt: TGTGCCAGCAGCTTGGCTGGACAGGGGGGGTATGGCTACACCTTC; cdr3_aa: CASSLAGQGGYGYTF
v_call: TRBV4-1; clone_size: once; d_call: TRBD2; j_call: TRBJ2-7; cdr3_nt: TGCGCCAGCAGCCAGACCTTAACGGGGACTAGCCTCACCTACGAGCAGTACTTC; cdr3_aa: CASSQTLTGTSLTYEQYF
v_call: TRBV5-1; clone_size: .; d_call: .; j_call: TRBJ2-3; cdr3_nt: TGCGCCAGCAGCTTGGCCCAGGGTAACACAGATACGCAGTATTTT; cdr3_aa: CASSLAQGNTDTQYF
v_call: TRBV2; clone_size: few; d_call: .; j_call: TRBJ1-1; cdr3_nt: TGTGCCAGCAGTGAGGTCAGAGAAGCTTTCTTT; cdr3_aa: CASSEVREAFF
v_call: TRBV20-1; clone_size: .; d_call: .; j_call: TRBJ1-2; cdr3_nt: TGCAGTGCTAGAACGGGGGAAGGCTACACCTTC; cdr3_aa: CSARTGEGYTF
v_call: TRBV7-2; clone_size: .; d_call: TRBD1; j_call: TRBJ1-5; cdr3_nt: TGTGCCAGCAGCCCGGACAGGGGGGGGGTTACCCAGCATTTT; cdr3_aa: CASSPDRGGVTQHF
v_call: TRBV11-2; clone_size: few; d_call: TRBD1; j_call: TRBJ1-6; cdr3_nt: TGTGCCAGCAGCTTAGATCTGAGGGGGCGAGAGAATTCACCCCTCCACTTT; cdr3_aa: CASSLDLRGRENSPLHF
v_call: TRBV10-3; clone_size: .; d_call: .; j_call: TRBJ2-7; cdr3_nt: TGTGCCACTGGGGGATCTACAGGGGAGGTGTCCTACGAGCAGTACTTC; cdr3_aa: CATGGSTGEVSYEQYF
v_call: TRBV6-5; clone_size: few; d_call: .; j_call: TRBJ2-1; cdr3_nt: TGTGCCAGCAGTTACGGGACGGGGGTTACGAATGAGCAGTTCTTC; cdr3_aa: CASSYGTGVTNEQFF
v_call: TRBV7-9; clone_size: once; d_call: TRBD1; j_call: TRBJ1-1; cdr3_nt: TGTGTCAGCAGCGCCGGGACAGGGGCTACTGAAGCTTTCTTT; cdr3_aa: CVSSAGTGATEAFF
v_call: TRBV6-1; clone_size: .; d_call: TRBD1; j_call: TRBJ1-5; cdr3_nt: TGTGCCAGCAGCCCCGACAGGGAAAATCAGCCCCAGCATTTT; cdr3_aa: CASSPDRENQPQHF
v_call: TRBV29-1; clone_size: .; d_call: .; j_call: TRBJ1-2; cdr3_nt: TGCAGCGTTGAACCGGGGGTAGGCTATGGCTACACCTTC; cdr3_aa: CSVEPGVGYGYTF
v_call: TRBV2; clone_size: few; d_call: TRBD2; j_call: TRBJ2-3; cdr3_nt: TGTGCCAGCAGTGAAGTCAGCGGGAGTACAGATACGCAGTATTTT; cdr3_aa: CASSEVSGSTDTQYF
v_call: TRBV5-1; clone_size: .; d_call: TRBD1; j_call: TRBJ1-6; cdr3_nt: TGCGCCAGCAACCCCGGGACAGGGGGCCTTCATAATTCACCCCTCCACTTT; cdr3_aa: CASNPGTGGLHNSPLHF
v_call: TRBV29-1; clone_size: few; d_call: .; j_call: TRBJ2-7; cdr3_nt: TGCAGCGTTGAATTCGAGGGAAGATACGAGCAGTACTTC; cdr3_aa: CSVEFEGRYEQYF
v_call: TRBV7-3; clone_size: .; d_call: .; j_call: TRBJ1-1; cdr3_nt: TGTGCCAGCAGCTTAAACCGGGAGAACACTGAAGCTTTCTTT; cdr3_aa: CASSLNRENTEAFF
v_call: TRBV27; clone_size: .; d_call: TRBD2; j_call: TRBJ2-2; cdr3_nt: TGTGCCAGCAGTTTCATCTTGCGGGGCGGGGGCACCGGGGAGCTGTTTTTT; cdr3_aa: CASSFILRGGGTGELFF
v_call: TRBV9; clone_size: .; d_call: .; j_call: TRBJ2-5; cdr3_nt: TGTGCCAGCAGCGTCTCCCCCCAGGACTATATAATGTACTTC; cdr3_aa: CASSVSPQDYIMYF
v_call: TRBV12-5; clone_size: .; d_call: .; j_call: TRBJ1-5; cdr3_nt: TGTGCTAGTGGTTTCTATCAGCCCCAGCATTTT; cdr3_aa: CASGFYQPQHF
v_call: TRBV9; clone_size: .; d_call: TRBD1; j_call: TRBJ1-6; cdr3_nt: TGTGCCAGCAGCGAGGGGACAGGGGGCTATAATTCACCCCTCCACTTT; cdr3_aa: CASSEGTGGYNSPLHF
v_call: TRBV5-6; clone_size: few; d_call: TRBD1; j_call: TRBJ1-5; cdr3_nt: TGTGCCAGCAGCATCCTACAGGGGGATCAGCCCCAGCATTTT; cdr3_aa: CASSILQGDQPQHF
v_call: TRBV11-2; clone_size: few; d_call: TRBD1; j_call: TRBJ1-5; cdr3_nt: TGTGCCAGCAGCTGGGGACAGGGGGAGCATTACAATCAGCCCCAGCATTTT; cdr3_aa: CASSWGQGEHYNQPQHF
v_call: TRBV5-1; clone_size: .; d_call: TRBD1; j_call: TRBJ1-4; cdr3_nt: TGCGCCAGCAGCCCCTGGCGACAGGGTCTAGGTGAAAAACTGTTTTTT; cdr3_aa: CASSPWRQGLGEKLFF
v_call: TRBV7-2; clone_size: .; d_call: TRBD1; j_call: TRBJ2-7; cdr3_nt: TGTGCCAGCAGCTCGGTGGGGACAGGGGCCTACGAGCAGTACTTC; cdr3_aa: CASSSVGTGAYEQYF
v_call: TRBV4-2; clone_size: .; d_call: TRBD1; j_call: TRBJ1-4; cdr3_nt: TGTGCCAGCAGCCGAGGGGGCGCGGGTGAAAAACTGTTTTTT; cdr3_aa: CASSRGGAGEKLFF
v_call: TRBV7-8; clone_size: .; d_call: .; j_call: TRBJ1-3; cdr3_nt: TGTGCCAGCAGACCTACAGGGACGGGAAACACCATATATTTT; cdr3_aa: CASRPTGTGNTIYF
v_call: TRBV30; clone_size: .; d_call: .; j_call: TRBJ1-4; cdr3_nt: TGTGCCTGGAGTGGAGTGGAGGGCGGGAATGGAAAACTGTTTTTT; cdr3_aa: CAWSGVEGGNGKLFF
v_call: TRBV5-6; clone_size: .; d_call: TRBD2; j_call: TRBJ2-7; cdr3_nt: TGTGCCAGCAGCTCCTCCGGGACTAGCTCAGGCTACGAGCAGTACTTC; cdr3_aa: CASSSSGTSSGYEQYF
v_call: TRBV6-1; clone_size: once; d_call: TRBD1; j_call: TRBJ2-2; cdr3_nt: TGTGCCAGCAGTAAAGACCGGGACAGGGACACCGGGGAGCTGTTTTTT; cdr3_aa: CASSKDRDRDTGELFF
v_call: TRBV5-1; clone_size: .; d_call: .; j_call: TRBJ1-5; cdr3_nt: TGCGCCAGCAGCTTACAGGGTGGGCGCAATCAGCCCCAGCATTTT; cdr3_aa: CASSLQGGRNQPQHF
v_call: TRBV7-9; clone_size: few; d_call: TRBD2; j_call: TRBJ2-7; cdr3_nt: TGTGCCAGCAGCAAGAGCGGGAGTACCTACGAGCAGTACTTC; cdr3_aa: CASSKSGSTYEQYF
v_call: TRBV4-2; clone_size: .; d_call: .; j_call: TRBJ2-5; cdr3_nt: TGTGCCAGCAGCCAAGTGGAGCGCCAAGAGACCCAGTACTTC; cdr3_aa: CASSQVERQETQYF
v_call: TRBV11-2; clone_size: once; d_call: .; j_call: TRBJ1-3; cdr3_nt: TGTGCCAGCAGCTTTACGCGCAACTCTGGAAACACCATATATTTT; cdr3_aa: CASSFTRNSGNTIYF
v_call: TRBV27; clone_size: .; d_call: .; j_call: TRBJ2-1; cdr3_nt: TGTGCCAGCAGTTTAAGGGGACATTACCTAGGGGAATCCTACAATGAGCAGTTCTTC; cdr3_aa: CASSLRGHYLGESYNEQFF
v_call: TRBV9; clone_size: few; d_call: TRBD1; j_call: TRBJ1-4; cdr3_nt: TGTGCCAGCAGCGCCGTCCCGGGACAGGGTTCGGCTAATGAAAAACTGTTTTTT; cdr3_aa: CASSAVPGQGSANEKLFF
v_call: TRBV6-5; clone_size: once; d_call: .; j_call: TRBJ2-7; cdr3_nt: TGTGCCAGCAGTTACCTCACTCTCCCAGGCTACGAGCAGTACTTC; cdr3_aa: CASSYLTLPGYEQYF
v_call: TRBV5-4; clone_size: few; d_call: .; j_call: TRBJ2-6; cdr3_nt: TGTGCCAGCAGCCTTGACTCCTCTGGGGCCAACGTCCTGACTTTC; cdr3_aa: CASSLDSSGANVLTF
v_call: TRBV5-1; clone_size: few; d_call: .; j_call: TRBJ1-4; cdr3_nt: TGCGCTACCAAACCAGATGCAACTAATGAAAAACTGTTTTTT; cdr3_aa: CATKPDATNEKLFF
v_call: TRBV5-5; clone_size: .; d_call: TRBD1; j_call: TRBJ1-2; cdr3_nt: TGTGCCAGCAGCCCCGGGACAGGGTCGGGAACTAACTATGGCTACACCTTC; cdr3_aa: CASSPGTGSGTNYGYTF
v_call: TRBV2; clone_size: .; d_call: .; j_call: TRBJ2-1; cdr3_nt: TGTGCCAGCATCCGTACAGGGTCCGGGGCGAATGAGCAGTTCTTC; cdr3_aa: CASIRTGSGANEQFF
v_call: TRBV30; clone_size: few; d_call: .; j_call: TRBJ2-7; cdr3_nt: TGTGCCTGGAGTGGGCCGTTGAATCCCTCCTACGAGCAGTACTTC; cdr3_aa: CAWSGPLNPSYEQYF
v_call: TRBV4-1; clone_size: .; d_call: TRBD1; j_call: TRBJ2-1; cdr3_nt: TGCGCCAGCAGCCCCCCGGGACAGGGGAACTACAATGAGCAGTTCTTC; cdr3_aa: CASSPPGQGNYNEQFF
v_call: TRBV19; clone_size: many; d_call: .; j_call: TRBJ2-7; cdr3_nt: TGTGCCAGTAGTATAGCCACAGGGTATTTTGCTAGTGAGCAGTACTTC; cdr3_aa: CASSIATGYFASEQYF
v_call: TRBV11-2; clone_size: .; d_call: TRBD1; j_call: TRBJ2-2; cdr3_nt: TGTGCCAGCAGCTTAGATAGTAGACAGGGTAGGGACACCGGGGAGCTGTTTTTT; cdr3_aa: CASSLDSRQGRDTGELFF